Each of the 20 T cell receptor beta chains below was sequenced from the same sample in a study of T cell responses to AZD1222 COVID-19 vaccine (dated by TCRdb to about 2021). This specimen's time point label, per the study, means: about 28 days (+/-7) after the second vaccine dose. To prepare the library, the immunoSEQ multiplex PCR assay was applied. Drawn from immuneACCESS, this table holds only the in-frame rearrangements with V and J called that TCRdb kept. Clones are partly lost; checked studies trace under half to an unresolved V gene and leave the rest unexplained. The sample data list roughly 150,000 clones, and approximately 90% of these were observed just once. Around 1.1% of the sample comes from the top ten. The source was peripheral blood, collected 28 days after the second AZD1222 dose. The receptors come from an adult who received the AZD1222 COVID-19 vaccine.

The J gene is TRBJ1-1, the V gene TRBV6-6; TRBD1 aligns across 8 bases. The CDR3 has 12 residues. Germline loops: CDR1 MNHNY, CDR2 SVGAGI (reference sequence). Trimming removed 8 bases from V and 6 bases from J; junction bases left unmatched: 5. CDR3 nucleotide sequence: TGTGCCAGCCGACAGGGGTTGCCTGAAGCTTTCTTT. It is translated as CASRQGLPEAFF.

The CDR3 coding sequence is TGTGCCAGCAGTTTAGAGGTTCGGAAGCCCCAGCATTTT. This translates into CASSLEVRKPQHF. The chain recombines TRBV12-3 or TRBV12-4 with TRBJ1-5, with no clear D. The CDR3 loop spans 13 amino acids. Trimming cost V 1 base and J 8 bases, with 9 bases left between them.

The chain is built from TRBV27 and TRBJ1-5, with 8 bases lining up with TRBD1. V lost 3 bases and J lost 6; bases outside the gene matches: 4. The V gene's germline CDR1 is MNHEY and CDR2 SMNVEV (reference sequence). This CDR3 has 14 residues. The CDR3 coding sequence is TGTGCCAGCAGTTTCAGGGGGCGAGGTCAGCCCCAGCATTTT. This codes for CASSFRGRGQPQHF.

The chain uses TRBV11-2 and TRBJ1-1, with D perhaps matching TRBD1 (5 bases). The CDR3 loop spans 14 amino acids. Germline CDR1 reads SGHAT; CDR2 reads FQNNGV. Deletions cut 2 bases from V and 3 bases from J, with 10 bases between. CDR3: CASSLRGGDTEAFF. The CDR3 DNA reads as TGTGCCAGCAGCTTACGGGGAGGGGACACTGAAGCTTTCTTT.

The chain joins TRBV7-8 to TRBJ2-1; either TRBD1 or TRBD2 may supply D (6 bases each). Germline CDR1 SGHVS, CDR2 FQNEAQ. V shed 1 base and J shed 12 bases, with 16 bases lying between them. This CDR3 is built from 14 residues. CDR3 protein: CASSLEWGAQAQFF. CDR3 DNA: TGTGCCAGCAGCTTAGAGTGGGGGGCCCAGGCGCAGTTCTTC.

The chain links TRBV5-4 to TRBJ1-6, with 9 bases matching TRBD1. CDR1 and CDR2 from the germline V gene are SGHNT and YYREEE (reference sequence). This CDR3 comprises 17 residues. Unmatched junction bases numbered 11, after V lost 3 bases and J lost 7 bases. Here the CDR3 reads CASSSPGQGVLNSPLHF. The CDR3 coding sequence is TGTGCCAGCAGCTCGCCGGGACAGGGAGTGTTGAATTCACCCCTCCACTTT.

Only a few counts were recorded for this clone. The CDR3 coding sequence is TGTGCCAGCAGCTTATCGGGGGCGAGCAATCAGCCCCAGCATTTT. Translation: CASSLSGASNQPQHF. The rearrangement joins TRBV7-2 to TRBJ1-5; D may be TRBD1 (6 bases). The CDR3 has 15 residues. Trimming cost V 2 bases and J 1 base, with 9 bases left between them. Germline CDR1 and CDR2: SGHTA and FQGNSA.

V usage is TRBV20-1 and J usage is TRBJ2-2; 7 bases fit TRBD1. CDR3 length equals 13 residues. The V gene end was trimmed by 3 bases and the J gene end by 7 bases; junction bases not matched to a gene: 5. Germline loops: CDR1 DFQATT, CDR2 SNEGSKA (reference sequence). The CDR3 loop is CSASRGRSGELFF. The CDR3 nucleotides read TGCAGTGCTAGTAGGGGGCGTAGCGGGGAGCTGTTTTTT.

The chain couples TRBV7-2 to TRBJ2-5; D is unclear. The CDR3 length is 13 residues. The germline CDR1 and CDR2 sequences are SGHTA and FQGNSA. The germline V and J ends were trimmed by 3 bases and 5 bases, with 10 bases remaining between them. CDR3: CASSLPRMETQYF. The CDR3 DNA follows: TGTGCCAGCAGCTTGCCTAGGATGGAGACCCAGTACTTC.

The chain uses TRBV10-3 and TRBJ1-5; 7 positions agree with TRBD1. This CDR3 region has 14 residues. J was trimmed by 5 bases and V by 6 bases; bases with no gene match: 7. Germline-derived CDR1 and CDR2 are ENHRY and SYGVKD. CDR3 region: CAIRRTGDDQPQHF. The CDR3 DNA is TGTGCCATCAGACGAACAGGGGATGATCAGCCCCAGCATTTT.

The V call is TRBV19, the J call TRBJ1-1; D possibly corresponds to TRBD1 (5 bases). CDR1 and CDR2 (germline): LNHDA, SQIVND (reference sequence). V lost 4 bases and J lost 7, with 16 bases in between. The CDR3 covers 14 residues. The CDR3 region is CASSSWGGRGEAFF. In DNA form, the CDR3 reads TGTGCCAGTAGTAGCTGGGGGGGTCGAGGTGAAGCTTTCTTT. Drawing the rest from reference TRBV19 and TRBJ1-1, the complete variable domain is DGGITQSPKYLFRKEGQNVTLSCEQNLNHDAMYWYRQDPGQGLRLIYYSQIVNDFQKGDIAEGYSVSREKKESFPLTVTSAQKNPTAFYLCASSSWGGRGEAFFGQGTRLTVV.

This clone was seen a single time. This chain links TRBV7-8 with TRBJ1-3; D might be TRBD1 (5 bases). Germline V gene sequence: CDR1 SGHVS, CDR2 FQNEAQ. V shed 4 bases and J shed 7 bases, with 17 bases lying between them. The CDR3 is 15 amino acids. The CDR3 spells CASSSRDSFGNTIYF. Written as DNA, the CDR3 is TGTGCCAGCAGCTCCAGGGACTCTTTCGGGAACACCATATATTTT.

This clone was recorded a few times. The J gene is TRBJ2-1, the V gene TRBV4-1, with 7 positions matching TRBD1. V gave up 2 bases and J gave up 8 bases; unmatched junction bases: 3. The CDR3 is 13 residues long. Germline V gene sequence: CDR1 MGHRA, CDR2 YSYEKL. The CDR3 DNA reads TGCGCCAGCAGCCAACAGACAGGGTATGAGCAGTTCTTC. Translation gives CASSQQTGYEQFF.

The rearrangement uses TRBV6-2 or TRBV6-3 and TRBJ2-1; D is uncertain. The CDR3 totals 12 residues. Trimming shortened V by 2 bases and J by 9 bases, and 8 bases separated the two germline ends. Germline V gene data show CDR1 as MNHEY and CDR2 as SVGEGT. The CDR3 loop reads CASSYQLGEQFF. The CDR3 DNA is TGTGCCAGCAGTTACCAGCTGGGTGAGCAGTTCTTC.

The chain has TRBV7-9 and TRBJ1-2; 7 bases map to TRBD1. V was clipped by 7 bases and J by 8 bases; unmatched bases: 25. The CDR3 loop spans 18 amino acids. CDR1 and CDR2 (germline): SEHNR, FQNEAQ (reference sequence). CDR3 coding DNA: TGTGCCAGCACCTCACCCTCGGAACGACAGGGCCCGCCGCGGGGCTACACCTTC. Encoded protein: CASTSPSERQGPPRGYTF.

This chain connects TRBV11-2 to TRBJ2-7, with D perhaps matching TRBD2 (5 bases). Per the germline V gene, CDR1 is SGHAT and CDR2 is FQNNGV. The CDR3 has 13 amino acids. V lost 0 bases and J 3 bases, leaving 6 bases between the germline ends. CDR3 residues: CASSLEDYYEQYF. As DNA, the CDR3 is TGTGCCAGCAGCTTAGAAGACTACTACGAGCAGTACTTC. Together with reference TRBV11-2 and TRBJ2-7, the CDR3 gives the full variable domain: EAGVAQSPRYKIIEKRQSVAFWCNPISGHATLYWYQQILGQGPKLLIQFQNNGVVDDSQLPKDRFSAERLKGVDSTLKIQPAKLEDSAVYLCASSLEDYYEQYFGPGTRLTVT.

The chain links TRBV6-5 to TRBJ2-1; D possibly matches TRBD1 or TRBD2 (5 bases each). The CDR3 has 14 residues. Germline-derived CDR1 and CDR2 are MNHEY and SVGAGI. V lost 5 bases and J lost 2, with 10 bases in between. CDR3 protein: CASSLGPTYNEQFF. DNA for the CDR3: TGTGCCAGCAGTCTGGGACCAACCTACAATGAGCAGTTCTTC.

The chain carries TRBV3-1 (or the pseudogene TRBV3-2) and TRBJ2-3; 8 bases align to TRBD2. From germline, CDR1 is LGHDT and CDR2 YNNKEL (reference sequence). Trimming took 4 bases from V and 5 from J; bases not matched to a gene: 5. The CDR3 is 14 residues long. The CDR3 nucleotides read TGTGCCAGCAGCCTGCGGGGGGCCGGAGATACGCAGTATTTT. Amino acids: CASSLRGAGDTQYF.

The gene calls are TRBV5-1 and TRBJ2-3; 9 positions agree with TRBD1. V lost 4 bases to trimming and J lost 1 base; unmatched junction nucleotides: 7. CDR1 is SGHRS and CDR2 is YFSETQ in the germline V gene. The CDR3 is 16 residues long. CDR3 nucleotide sequence: TGCGCCAGCAGCGGGACAGGGATATTCGGCACAGATACGCAGTATTTT. It codes for CASSGTGIFGTDTQYF.

This rearrangement joins TRBV11-2 to TRBJ1-3; no firm D call. This CDR3 spans 14 amino acids. The germline V gene has CDR1 SGHAT and CDR2 FQNNGV. Trimming removed 6 bases at V and 4 bases at J, with 13 bases between. The CDR3 sequence is CASSYLIAGNTIYF. The CDR3, as DNA: TGTGCCAGCAGTTACTTAATCGCGGGAAACACCATATATTTT.